This T cell receptor beta chain appears in the sequencing data of a study of shared clonotypes between healthy human individuals. The overall study: Researchers drew samples from two women and three men aged 18 to 49.

Method: immunoSEQ multiplex PCR; TCRdb's copy keeps in-frame clones and lacks some. Of over 850,000 clones detected, around 82% appear once; the ten largest clones hold approximately 0.56%. Overall study findings and caveats: Four donors had around 5% of their naive CD4 clonotypes in common.

As concerns this clone: Antigen specificity is unknown.

The clonotype comes from a man aged 18 to 29 in good health. Some clones in this sample may be carry-over from other donors' samples. The sample comprised memory CD4+ T cells from PBMCs. Documented subset: CD45RA-negative fraction.

This chain's CDR3 is CATSRSQISYNEQFF. The CDR3 bases are TGTGCCACCAGCAGATCCCAGATCTCCTACAATGAGCAGTTCTTC. This chain links TRBV15 with TRBJ2-1; D is uncertain. The CDR3 length is 15 residues. The V end lost 2 bases, the J end lost 0 bases, and 8 bases lay between the germline ends. Germline V CDR1 and CDR2: LNHNV, YYDKDF (reference sequence). The full variable domain, with the rest looked up from reference TRBV15 and TRBJ2-1, is DAMVIQNPRYQVTQFGKPVTLSCSQTLNHNVMYWYQQKSSQAPKLLFHYYDKDFNNEADTPDNFQSRRPNTSFCFLDIRSPGLGDTAMYLCATSRSQISYNEQFFGPGTRLTVL.